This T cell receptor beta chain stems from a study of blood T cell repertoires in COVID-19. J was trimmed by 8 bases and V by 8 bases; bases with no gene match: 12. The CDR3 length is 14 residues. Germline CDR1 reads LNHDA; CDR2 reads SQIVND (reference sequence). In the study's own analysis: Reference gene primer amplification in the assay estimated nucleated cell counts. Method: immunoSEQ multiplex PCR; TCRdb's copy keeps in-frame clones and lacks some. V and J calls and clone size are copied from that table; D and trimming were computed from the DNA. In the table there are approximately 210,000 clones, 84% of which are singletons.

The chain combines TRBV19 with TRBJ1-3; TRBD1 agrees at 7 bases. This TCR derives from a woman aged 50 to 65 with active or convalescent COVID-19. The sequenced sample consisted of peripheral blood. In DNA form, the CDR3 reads TGTGCCAGTCGGGCCTGGACAGGCAGCTACACCATATATTTT. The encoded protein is CASRAWTGSYTIYF.